The 18 T cell receptor beta chains in this list originate from one sample, sequenced in a study of T cells in Graves' hyperthyroidism and ophthalmopathy. Amplified TCR beta CDR3 regions derived from RNA transcripts. An initial round of RT-PCR targeting the TCR CDR3 relied on the HTBI primer set. TCRdb recomputed calls from the multiplex PCR reads with MiXCR, one row per CDR3 protein. The top ten hold about 30% of the sample, which has about 270,000 distinct CDR3 sequences, 15% seen once. Material for sequencing was blood. Receptors originate from a woman aged 45-60 years with Graves' hyperthyroidism that later progressed to Graves' ophthalmopathy.

This clonotype occurred many times. This may come from a read error, since a much larger clone is one base off. This CDR3 reads CASSRYPESGYTF. The CDR3, as DNA: TGTGCCAGCAGTAGATACCCAGAGAGTGGCTACACCTTC. The rearrangement joins TRBV2 to TRBJ1-2; D is uncertain. V was shortened by 5 bases and J by 7 bases, with 14 bases between the two germline ends. The length of the CDR3 is 13 residues. Germline V gene data show CDR1 as SNHLY and CDR2 as FYNNEI.

This clonotype was observed at least ten times. Just one base apart from a much larger clone, this may be a read error. The chain joins TRBV28 to TRBJ2-2; D is unclear. The germline CDR1 and CDR2 sequences are MDHEN and SYDVKM. The V gene lost 4 bases and the J gene lost 2 bases, with 8 bases spanning the gap. The CDR3 has 14 residues. The CDR3 region is CASSSPYNTGELFF. As DNA, the CDR3 is TGTGCCAGCAGTTCCCCGTATAACACCGGGGAGCTGTTTTTT.

Ten or more counts support this clonotype. The DNA for the CDR3 is TGTGCCTGGAGTGTGGCGGACAGGCGGAACACTGAAGCTTTCTTT. Residues: CAWSVADRRNTEAFF. The V and J genes are TRBV30 and TRBJ1-1; TRBD1 matches at 7 bases. This CDR3 comprises 15 residues. In germline, CDR1 is GTSNPN, CDR2 SVGIG (reference sequence). Trimming removed 0 bases from V and 1 base from J; junction bases left unmatched: 5.

In this sample, this clonotype turned up many times. This chain connects TRBV29-1 to TRBJ2-2; 7 bases match TRBD1. The length of the CDR3 is 16 residues. Germline CDR1 reads SQVTM; CDR2 reads ANQGSEA. J was trimmed by 3 bases and V by 4 bases; bases with no gene match: 11. The CDR3, as DNA: TGCAGCGTTGGAAGGCCAGGGGGTGCGGACACCGGGGAGCTGTTTTTT. Protein sequence: CSVGRPGGADTGELFF.

The rearrangement uses TRBV4-2 and TRBJ2-1; 10 bases line up with TRBD2. The V segment lost 0 bases and the J segment 1 base; nucleotides outside the gene matches: 9. In germline, CDR1 is LGHNA, CDR2 YNFKEQ. This CDR3 is built from 19 residues. CDR3 region: CASSQDPSGRAGSYNEQFF. Here the CDR3 DNA reads TGTGCCAGCAGCCAAGATCCAAGCGGGAGGGCCGGGTCCTACAATGAGCAGTTCTTC.

This clonotype appeared a few times. This rearrangement joins TRBV19 to TRBJ1-2, with no clear D. Deletions cut 7 bases from V and 8 bases from J, with 17 bases between. There are 13 residues in the CDR3. Germline CDR1 LNHDA, CDR2 SQIVND (reference sequence). The CDR3 sequence: CASTELAARGYTF. For the CDR3, the DNA is TGTGCCAGTACCGAACTTGCGGCTCGAGGCTACACCTTC. The full variable domain, with the rest looked up from reference TRBV19 and TRBJ1-2, is DGGITQSPKYLFRKEGQNVTLSCEQNLNHDAMYWYRQDPGQGLRLIYYSQIVNDFQKGDIAEGYSVSREKKESFPLTVTSAQKNPTAFYLCASTELAARGYTFGSGTRLTVV.

This clonotype was found many times. V gene TRBV2 combines with J gene TRBJ2-3; 14 bases match TRBD2. The V and J ends lost 8 bases and 1 base, in that order; junction bases with no gene match: 8. The CDR3 contains 17 residues. Germline values: CDR1 SNHLY, CDR2 FYNNEI. CDR3 nucleotide sequence: TGTGCCAGCCGTGGGACTAGCGGGAGCGGCGGCACAGATACGCAGTATTTT. Amino acid sequence: CASRGTSGSGGTDTQYF.

This clonotype was seen many times. The V call is TRBV6-1, the J call TRBJ2-7; TRBD1 aligns across 9 bases. This CDR3 has 13 amino acids. The germline V gene encodes CDR1 MNHNS and CDR2 SASEGT. The CDR3: CAVGDRVYDEQYF. The CDR3 DNA reads as TGTGCTGTCGGGGACAGGGTCTACGACGAGCAGTACTTC.

This clonotype occurred a few times. This rearrangement joins TRBV7-9 to TRBJ1-5; no clear D. This CDR3 has 14 residues. Germline V gene sequence: CDR1 SEHNR, CDR2 FQNEAQ (reference sequence). V was clipped by 4 bases and J by 2 bases, with 9 bases between them. The CDR3 loop reads CASSSGGRNQPQHF. CDR3 coding DNA: TGTGCCAGCAGCTCCGGCGGACGCAATCAGCCCCAGCATTTT.

This clonotype was observed a few times. The V and J genes are TRBV7-6 and TRBJ1-1; 7 positions agree with TRBD1. Germline V lookup: CDR1 SGHVS, CDR2 FNYEAQ. Trimming cost V 6 bases and J 7 bases; bases outside gene matches: 11. There are 14 residues in the CDR3. This chain's CDR3 is CASSQQGKKGEAFF. CDR3 DNA sequence: TGTGCCAGCAGTCAACAGGGGAAAAAGGGTGAAGCTTTCTTT.

This clonotype was observed at least ten times. This chain joins TRBV7-2 and TRBJ2-7, with 8 bases fitting TRBD1. The CDR3 consists of 14 residues. Trimming took 3 bases from V and 6 from J; bases not matched to a gene: 7. Germline V gene lookup returns CDR1 SGHTA and CDR2 FQGNSA. The CDR3 sequence is CASSLQGAYREQYF. The DNA of the CDR3 is TGTGCCAGCAGCTTGCAGGGGGCGTATCGCGAGCAGTACTTC.

This clonotype was found many times. This chain uses TRBV5-1 with TRBJ2-3; D is uncertain. Trimming stripped 0 bases from V and 4 bases from J, with 9 bases between. Germline V gene data show CDR1 as SGHRS and CDR2 as YFSETQ. The CDR3 spans 14 residues. This CDR3 reads CASSLALGADTQYF. The CDR3, as DNA: TGCGCCAGCAGCTTGGCCTTAGGAGCAGATACGCAGTATTTT. Complete variable domain (other parts from reference TRBV5-1 and TRBJ2-3): KAGVTQTPRYLIKTRGQQVTLSCSPISGHRSVSWYQQTPGQGLQFLFEYFSETQRNKGNFPGRFSGRQFSNSRSEMNVSTLELGDSALYLCASSLALGADTQYFGPGTRLTVL.

This clonotype was observed many times. The genes are TRBV12-3 or TRBV12-4 and TRBJ2-2, with 7 bases aligning to TRBD2. J was trimmed by 7 bases and V by 6 bases; bases with no gene match: 8. The CDR3 sequence is 14 residues long. The CDR3 spells CASRIGGGGGELFF. In DNA, the CDR3 is TGTGCCAGCAGAATTGGGGGGGGTGGCGGGGAGCTGTTTTTT.

This clonotype occurred many times. The J gene is TRBJ2-7, the V gene TRBV28, with 8 bases aligning to TRBD2. There are 17 residues in the CDR3. Germline V gene sequence: CDR1 MDHEN, CDR2 SYDVKM. Trimming at V came to 5 bases and at J to 5 bases, leaving 17 bases not matched to a gene. Here the CDR3 DNA reads TGTGCCAGCAGTCCCCCTGGTGGCGGGAGGATCGGGAACGAGCAGTACTTC. Translating gives CASSPPGGGRIGNEQYF. Combining the CDR3 with reference TRBV28 and TRBJ2-7 gives the whole variable domain DVKVTQSSRYLVKRTGEKVFLECVQDMDHENMFWYRQDPGLGLRLIYFSYDVKMKEKGDIPEGYSVSREKKERFSLILESASTNQTSMYLCASSPPGGGRIGNEQYFGPGTRLTVT.

This clonotype was picked up many times. The CDR3 coding sequence is TGCAGTGCTAGAGCTGACCGTCACTATGGCTACACCTTC. Protein product: CSARADRHYGYTF. J is TRBJ1-2 and V is TRBV20-1; D remains unclear. CDR1 and CDR2 from the germline V gene are DFQATT and SNEGSKA (reference sequence). Between the trimmed V and J ends, which lost 1 base and 3 bases, there was a span of 9 bases. CDR3 length: 13 amino acids.

This clonotype was observed a handful of times. V usage is TRBV20-1 and J usage is TRBJ2-7, with D perhaps TRBD2 (5 bases). The CDR3 totals 12 residues. Germline lookup yields CDR1 DFQATT and CDR2 SNEGSKA (reference sequence). The CDR3 region is CRARRLYDEQYF. The CDR3 nucleotides read TGCAGGGCAAGGAGGCTCTACGACGAGCAGTACTTC.

Many counts were recorded for this clonotype. The rearrangement links TRBV28 to TRBJ2-5, with TRBD1 matching 8 bases. CDR3 size: 14 residues. V lost 5 bases and J lost 7; bases outside the gene matches: 9. In germline, CDR1 is MDHEN, CDR2 SYDVKM. CDR3 DNA sequence: TGTGCCAGCAGTATCGTAGCCCAGGGGGCGACCCAGTACTTC. Translated, it gives CASSIVAQGATQYF.

This clonotype was recorded at least ten times. The chain carries TRBV5-1 and TRBJ2-7, with 11 bases matching TRBD2. The V and J ends lost 4 bases and 4 bases, in that order; junction bases with no gene match: 1. Looked up from germline, CDR1 is SGHRS and CDR2 is YFSETQ. The length of the CDR3 is 13 residues. The CDR3 nucleotides are TGCGCCAGCAGCGGGACTAGCGGATACGAGCAGTACTTC. Protein sequence: CASSGTSGYEQYF.